One and the same sample provided the 29 T cell receptor beta chains below, sequenced in a study of blood T cell repertoires in COVID-19. Using immunoSEQ multiplex PCR, the repertoire was profiled, and TCRdb retains in-frame clones only, with some absent. The sample has about 200,000 clones; about 85% are singletons. The sample consisted of peripheral blood. The receptors were sampled from a woman at least 80 years old with acute or convalescent COVID-19.

The rearrangement uses TRBV18 and TRBJ1-2, with D uncertain. V was clipped by 9 bases and J by 5 bases, with 19 bases between them. The CDR3 has 14 amino acids. Germline-derived CDR1 and CDR2 are KGHSH and LQKENI. CDR3 sequence: CASTTPEVGYGYTF. The CDR3 DNA is TGTGCCAGTACGACGCCCGAGGTTGGGTATGGCTACACCTTC.

The chain joins TRBV30 to TRBJ1-6; D gene uncertain. Germline CDR1 reads GTSNPN; CDR2 reads SVGIG (reference sequence). The CDR3 is 12 amino acids. Trimming shortened V by 3 bases and J by 8 bases, and 8 bases separated the two germline ends. The CDR3 region has the DNA TGTGCCTGGAGATATCTGTATTCACCCCTCCACTTT. Residues: CAWRYLYSPLHF.

This clone was detected a few times. The V gene is TRBV10-3, the J gene TRBJ1-5, with 7 bases identical to TRBD1. The V gene's germline CDR1 is ENHRY and CDR2 SYGVKD. The CDR3 has 18 residues. The ends lost 0 bases at V and 2 bases at J; junction bases unmatched: 10. The CDR3 nucleotides are TGTGCCATCAGTGAGTCGAATTCAGGGGGTCGGGGCAATCAGCCCCAGCATTTT. Protein: CAISESNSGGRGNQPQHF.

The chain recombines TRBV19 with TRBJ2-7; the D is unclear. V lost 8 bases to trimming and J lost 7 bases, with 18 bases between them. Germline CDR1 and CDR2: LNHDA and SQIVND (reference sequence). The CDR3 has 13 residues. CDR3 nucleotide sequence: TGTGCCAGTGGCCAACCCCAACCGCGGGAGCAGTACTTC. Residues: CASGQPQPREQYF. The full variable domain, rest sourced from reference TRBV19 and TRBJ2-7, is DGGITQSPKYLFRKEGQNVTLSCEQNLNHDAMYWYRQDPGQGLRLIYYSQIVNDFQKGDIAEGYSVSREKKESFPLTVTSAQKNPTAFYLCASGQPQPREQYFGPGTRLTVT.

This clone occurred a few times. The chain employs TRBV7-2 and TRBJ1-3, with D hard to call. This CDR3 comprises 12 residues. Germline CDR1 is SGHTA and CDR2 is FQGNSA. Trimming pared 2 bases from V and 4 bases from J, leaving 3 bases between. The CDR3 DNA reads TGTGCCAGCAGCTTACCAGGAAACACCATATATTTT. Translation gives CASSLPGNTIYF.

The chain uses TRBV13 and TRBJ1-5, with D unclear. The CDR3 totals 13 residues. The V gene lost 4 bases and the J gene lost 7 bases, with 11 bases spanning the gap. Germline V gene sequence: CDR1 PRHDT, CDR2 FYEKMQ (reference sequence). Written as DNA, the CDR3 is TGTGCCAGCAGCTCCTCCCAACACCAGCCCCAGCATTTT. This translates into CASSSSQHQPQHF.

The genes are TRBV4-3 and TRBJ2-7, with no clear D. This CDR3 has 13 amino acids. Trimming took off 4 bases at V and 6 bases at J, with 13 bases between the two ends. Per the germline V gene, CDR1 is LGHNA and CDR2 is YSLEER. CDR3 sequence: CASSLFGVREQYF. Here the CDR3 DNA reads TGCGCCAGCAGCCTTTTCGGAGTTCGCGAGCAGTACTTC.

This clone turned up a few times. V and J are TRBV6-5 and TRBJ2-4, with D maybe TRBD1 (6 bases). Trimming took 4 bases from V and 2 from J, leaving 12 bases between them. The V gene's germline CDR1 is MNHEY and CDR2 SVGAGI. The CDR3 has 15 residues. The CDR3 DNA reads TGTGCCAGCAGTTTCAACCAGGGGTCCAAAAACATTCAGTACTTC. Protein: CASSFNQGSKNIQYF.

This chain links TRBV11-2 with TRBJ2-7; 8 bases align to TRBD2. After removal of 0 bases from V and 4 bases from J, the junction contained 5 bases not matched to a gene. The CDR3 totals 15 residues. Germline CDR1 reads SGHAT; CDR2 reads FQNNGV. The CDR3 DNA follows: TGTGCCAGCAGCTTAGAGGGACTAGACCCTTACGAGCAGTACTTC. This gives the protein CASSLEGLDPYEQYF.

This clone was seen just once. The V and J genes are TRBV5-3 and TRBJ1-2; perhaps TRBD1 as D (6 bases). TRBV5-3 is an open reading frame whose function is uncertain. Between the trimmed V and J ends, which lost 8 bases and 6 bases, there was a span of 29 bases. This CDR3 has 17 residues. DNA for the CDR3: TGTGCCAGGGGGTTATACATCATAGAGACAGGCAGCGATGGCTACACCTTC. Protein: CARGLYIIETGSDGYTF.

This clone was seen only once. The V gene is TRBV7-8, the J gene TRBJ1-5; 10 bases fit TRBD1. The ends lost 1 base at V and 7 bases at J; junction bases unmatched: 4. The CDR3 runs 15 residues. CDR1 is SGHVS and CDR2 is FQNEAQ in the germline V gene. The CDR3 coding sequence is TGTGCCAGCAGCTTAGGGACAGGGGGTAGGCAGCCCCAGCATTTT. Protein sequence: CASSLGTGGRQPQHF.

The chain links TRBV21-1 to TRBJ2-3; the DNA was not used to check the table's D call, TRBD2. TRBV21-1 has pseudogene status. This CDR3 has 22 amino acids. The CDR3: CASSKDPYSYNGLAGVPDTQYF. The CDR3 nucleotides read TGTGCCAGCAGCAAAGATCCCTACTCGTACAATGGACTAGCGGGAGTCCCAGATACGCAGTATTTT.

This clone was detected once. This chain connects TRBV7-9 to TRBJ1-5; D is undetermined. This CDR3 region has 17 residues. Trimming removed 4 bases at V and 1 base at J, with 17 bases between. Germline values: CDR1 SEHNR, CDR2 FQNEAQ (reference sequence). CDR3 bases: TGTGCCAGCAGCTACGGGATGGGGATGGGGAGCAATCAGCCCCAGCATTTT. Translated: CASSYGMGMGSNQPQHF.

A single count supports this clone. The V call is TRBV7-6, the J call TRBJ2-2; 11 bases align to TRBD1. Looked up from germline, CDR1 is SGHVS and CDR2 is FNYEAQ. This CDR3 has 17 residues. J gave up 4 bases and V 3 bases, and 7 bases lay outside the gene matches. As DNA, the CDR3 is TGTGCCAGCAGCTTCCATCAGGACAGGGGGCTCACCGGGGAGCTGTTTTTT. Its protein product is CASSFHQDRGLTGELFF.

The rearrangement links TRBV5-1 to TRBJ2-5; TRBD2 matches 10 bases. The CDR3 covers 16 residues. Germline V gives CDR1 SGHRS, CDR2 YFSETQ. The trim removed 3 bases at V and 0 bases at J, leaving 5 bases unmatched. The CDR3 coding sequence is TGCGCCAGCAGCTCCTCACTAGCGGGGAACCAAGAGACCCAGTACTTC. Translated: CASSSSLAGNQETQYF.

This chain connects TRBV7-6 to TRBJ2-7, with D maybe TRBD1 (5 bases). Trimming pared 4 bases from V and 4 bases from J, leaving 11 bases between. Germline CDR1 and CDR2: SGHVS and FNYEAQ. This CDR3 is built from 13 residues. CDR3 DNA: TGTGCCAGCAGCTGGGGCAGGTCTTACGAGCAGTACTTC. Its protein product is CASSWGRSYEQYF.

In the case of this clone: An end of the junction does not agree with germline; a read error may underlie this. The rearrangement uses TRBV7-7 and TRBJ2-5; 8 bases are a match to TRBD2. Germline loops: CDR1 SSHAT, CDR2 FNYEAQ (reference sequence). The CDR3 is made up of 15 amino acids. The CDR3 loop is CASSSTREGRETQYF. The CDR3 DNA sequence: TGTGCTAGCAGTTCGACTCGGGAGGGCCGGGAGACCCAGTACTTC.

In its sample, this clone was seen a few times. This chain connects TRBV7-2 to TRBJ2-2; D not certain. V was shortened by 3 bases and J by 9 bases, with 14 bases between the two germline ends. CDR3 length: 14 amino acids. In germline, CDR1 is SGHTA, CDR2 FQGNSA. The CDR3 sequence is CASSFDMLPRELFF. Written as DNA, the CDR3 is TGTGCCAGCAGCTTCGACATGTTGCCTAGGGAGCTGTTTTTT. Complete variable domain (other parts from reference TRBV7-2 and TRBJ2-2): GAGVSQSPSNKVTEKGKDVELRCDPISGHTALYWYRQSLGQGLEFLIYFQGNSAPDKSGLPSDRFSAERTGGSVSTLTIQRTQQEDSAVYLCASSFDMLPRELFFGEGSRLTVL.

The V gene is TRBV19, the J gene TRBJ2-7, with D possibly being TRBD2 (5 bases). The CDR3 has 15 amino acids. V was clipped by 5 bases and J by 2 bases, with 16 bases between them. The germline CDR1 and CDR2 sequences are LNHDA and SQIVND (reference sequence). CDR3 bases: TGTGCCAGTAGTGACGCGGGCAGCGCACCCTACGAGCAGTACTTC. Its translation: CASSDAGSAPYEQYF. Full variable domain (remainder filled in from reference TRBV19 and TRBJ2-7): DGGITQSPKYLFRKEGQNVTLSCEQNLNHDAMYWYRQDPGQGLRLIYYSQIVNDFQKGDIAEGYSVSREKKESFPLTVTSAQKNPTAFYLCASSDAGSAPYEQYFGPGTRLTVT.

This chain links TRBV27 with TRBJ1-6; 7 positions match TRBD1. V lost 6 bases and J lost 9; bases outside the gene matches: 17. The germline CDR1 and CDR2 sequences are MNHEY and SMNVEV (reference sequence). CDR3 length: 17 residues. CDR3 DNA sequence: TGTGCCAGCAGACCCGGATACGCAGGGGGGTTTCGTTCACCCCTCCACTTT. The encoded protein is CASRPGYAGGFRSPLHF.

The V gene is TRBV5-1, the J gene TRBJ1-2, with a weak D call TRBD1 (6 bases). Germline CDR1 and CDR2: SGHRS and YFSETQ. This CDR3 has 15 amino acids. With 0 bases removed from V and 3 bases from J, the gap between germline ends came to 12 bases. In DNA form, the CDR3 reads TGCGCCAGCAGCTTGGCCCCTGGACAGTACTATGGCTACACCTTC. Its protein is CASSLAPGQYYGYTF. The variable domain in full, with the rest retrieved from reference TRBV5-1 and TRBJ1-2, is KAGVTQTPRYLIKTRGQQVTLSCSPISGHRSVSWYQQTPGQGLQFLFEYFSETQRNKGNFPGRFSGRQFSNSRSEMNVSTLELGDSALYLCASSLAPGQYYGYTFGSGTRLTVV.

The chain has TRBV5-1 and TRBJ2-1; 13 nucleotides agree with TRBD2. The CDR3 extends over 15 amino acids. Losses at the gene ends were 4 bases for V and 9 bases for J; bases not matched to a gene: 7. CDR1 and CDR2 (germline): SGHRS, YFSETQ. DNA for the CDR3: TGCGCCAGCAGCCTCGGACTAGCGGGAGAGGTTGAGCAGTTCTTC. Its protein is CASSLGLAGEVEQFF. The full variable domain, completed using reference TRBV5-1 and TRBJ2-1, is KAGVTQTPRYLIKTRGQQVTLSCSPISGHRSVSWYQQTPGQGLQFLFEYFSETQRNKGNFPGRFSGRQFSNSRSEMNVSTLELGDSALYLCASSLGLAGEVEQFFGPGTRLTVL.

Details on this clone: A read error may produce the germline difference seen at one junction end. CDR3 in amino acids: CASSLAVGNPPQHF. As DNA, the CDR3 is TGTGCCAGCAGCTTAGCGGTGGGCAATCCGCCCCAGCATTTT. The rearrangement joins TRBV7-2 to TRBJ1-5, with unresolved D. The CDR3 length is 14 residues. Germline loops: CDR1 SGHTA, CDR2 FQGNSA. Full variable domain (remainder filled in from reference TRBV7-2 and TRBJ1-5): GAGVSQSPSNKVTEKGKDVELRCDPISGHTALYWYRQSLGQGLEFLIYFQGNSAPDKSGLPSDRFSAERTGGSVSTLTIQRTQQEDSAVYLCASSLAVGNPPQHFGDGTRLSIL.

V and J are TRBV5-1 and TRBJ2-2; no definite D call. Trimming removed 0 bases from V and 2 bases from J, with 8 bases in between. This CDR3 contains 15 residues. Germline lookup yields CDR1 SGHRS and CDR2 YFSETQ. The CDR3 DNA reads TGCGCCAGCAGCTTGGGCAGGCTTAACACCGGGGAGCTGTTTTTT. Residues: CASSLGRLNTGELFF.

This clone appeared once. The rearrangement links TRBV7-2 to TRBJ2-1, with D possibly being TRBD2 (6 bases). The CDR3 extends over 13 amino acids. The germline V gene encodes CDR1 SGHTA and CDR2 FQGNSA. Trimming shortened V by 11 bases and J by 7 bases, and 18 bases separated the two germline ends. This CDR3 reads CAVRGRLGNEQFF. CDR3 in DNA: TGTGCCGTCCGGGGGAGGCTCGGTAATGAGCAGTTCTTC.

This chain uses TRBV7-9 with TRBJ1-2, with 7 positions matching TRBD1. With 2 bases clipped from V and 6 bases from J, the junction kept 12 bases outside the gene matches. This CDR3 is 16 amino acids long. Germline V CDR1 and CDR2: SEHNR, FQNEAQ (reference sequence). Here the CDR3 DNA reads TGTGCCAGCAGCTTATGGGGGACAGCCGAAGTTGATGGCTACACCTTC. It is translated as CASSLWGTAEVDGYTF.

The genes are TRBV4-1 and TRBJ2-1; 8 bases fit TRBD2. Germline CDR1 MGHRA, CDR2 YSYEKL. After removal of 7 bases from V and 9 bases from J, the junction contained 8 bases not matched to a gene. CDR3 length: 13 amino acids. CDR3 amino acids: CASTRGVSGEQFF. The DNA of the CDR3 is TGCGCCAGCACGCGGGGGGTGTCGGGTGAGCAGTTCTTC.

CDR3 sequence reads: CASSPDSSTDTQYF. The CDR3 nucleotides are TGTGCCAGCAGTCCGGACAGCAGCACAGATACGCAGTATTTT. The chain is built from TRBV6-4 and TRBJ2-3, with D perhaps matching TRBD1 (6 bases). CDR1 is MRHNA and CDR2 is SNTAGT in the germline V gene. Deletions cut 5 bases from V and 0 bases from J, with 9 bases between. The CDR3 spans 14 residues.

V usage is TRBV19 and J usage is TRBJ2-1, with TRBD2 identical over 12 bases. This CDR3 contains 16 residues. The V and J ends lost 5 bases and 5 bases, in that order; junction bases with no gene match: 7. CDR1 and CDR2 from the germline V gene are LNHDA and SQIVND (reference sequence). Here the CDR3 DNA reads TGTGCCAGTAGTTCTTGGACTAGCGGGAAAGACAATGAGCAGTTCTTC. This gives the protein CASSSWTSGKDNEQFF.